This T cell receptor beta chain appears in the sequencing data of a study of cytomegalovirus exposure and HLA in healthy donors. PCR employed 60 Vbeta and 13 Jbeta primers. Data came from immunoSEQ multiplex PCR; TCRdb stores just in-frame clones and leaves some out. The sample has roughly 80,000 clones, about two thirds seen once; the top ten hold approximately 6.9%. The V end lost 2 bases, the J end lost 5 bases, and 6 bases lay between the germline ends. Germline lookup yields CDR1 SGHNT and CDR2 YENEEA. CDR3 length: 13 residues. This TCR was recovered from a woman between 45 and 60 years old in good health and CMV-seropositive. The specimen sequenced was PBMCs. The chain couples TRBV11-3 to TRBJ2-2; D ambiguous. The DNA of the CDR3 is TGTGCCAGCAGCTTAATGAGTACCGGGGAGCTGTTTTTT. This translates into CASSLMSTGELFF.